This T cell receptor (beta chain) emerged from a study of T-cell memory formation after mild COVID-19. General study findings and limits: Contracting CD4+ clones lay largely in CM and EM, with CD8+ ones residing in EMRA.

Comment on this clonotype: Its antigen is not identified.

The ends lost 4 bases at V and 6 bases at J; junction bases unmatched: 15. This CDR3 has 17 residues. Germline V lookup: CDR1 SGDLS, CDR2 YYNGEE. 5'RACE with constant-segment primers built TCRalpha and TCRbeta cDNA libraries with UMIs. TCRdb fed the 5' RACE reads into MiXCR, producing one record per CDR3 protein. The sample contains 450,000 or so distinct CDR3 sequences, 20% of which appear only once. This chain uses TRBV9 with TRBJ2-7; 11 bases are shared with TRBD2. Source material: PBMCs or a T cell subset sorted from them (not recorded which). This clonotype originated in an adult woman who had mild COVID-19 (a few samples of this study predate the infection). Cell type and time point are not known. As DNA, the CDR3 is TGTGCCAGCAGCCCACAAAGCGGGATACTAGCGGGAGCCGAGCAGTACTTC. Residues: CASSPQSGILAGAEQYF.